The T cell receptor beta chain described here comes from a study of blood T cell repertoires in COVID-19. This table comes from immunoSEQ multiplex PCR, and its TCRdb copy is limited to in-frame clones, with some not included. This sample has roughly 240,000 clones, with roughly 80% found just once. The TCR comes from a woman in her seventies with acute or convalescent COVID-19. The sequenced sample was peripheral blood.

CDR3 sequence reads: CASSQQGVDTGELFF. In DNA form, the CDR3 reads TGTGCCAGCAGCCAACAAGGGGTGGACACCGGGGAGCTGTTTTTT. The chain links TRBV3-1 (or the pseudogene TRBV3-2) to TRBJ2-2, with D maybe TRBD1 (5 bases). CDR3 length equals 15 residues. V dropped 2 bases and J dropped 3 bases, with 10 bases sitting between them. CDR1 is LGHDT, CDR2 YNNKEL, per germline (reference sequence).